This T cell receptor (beta chain) emerged from a study of naive and memory T cell subsets. Study findings and constraints: Between naive and memory subsets, TCR abundance power law exponents differed. Expression changes during T cell differentiation may affect RNA-based TCR counts.

The CDR3 consists of 15 residues. The germline V gene has CDR1 LGHDT and CDR2 YNNKEL (reference sequence). The ends lost 1 base at V and 2 bases at J; junction bases unmatched: 3. This clonotype occurred a few times. What it binds is not known. The beta constant-region primer was an equimolar mix of two oligonucleotides covering TRBC1 and TRBC2. Ligation attached a single-stranded oligonucleotide with a 12-nucleotide UMI and the SP2 primer to the cDNA 3' end. TCRdb itself ran the UMI-ligation and nested PCR reads through MiXCR, one entry per CDR3 protein. The table records around 31,000 distinct CDR3 sequences, around 10% of them present only once.

The chain is built from TRBV3-1 and TRBJ2-3, with 7 bases matching TRBD2. The clonotype comes from a human donor in good health. Material for sequencing was effector memory CD4+ T cells from blood. As for subset: effector memory, CD45RA- CD27-. The CDR3 loop reads CASSQVGRTTDTQYF. The CDR3 DNA reads TGTGCCAGCAGCCAAGTCGGGAGGACCACAGATACGCAGTATTTT.